The next 10 T cell receptor beta chains were all read from a single sample in a study of neurological immune-mediated disorders. Indicated time point: longitudinal time-point 2. TCRdb reprocessed the 5' RACE reads with MiXCR, giving one entry per CDR3 protein. The sample lists approximately 85,000 distinct CDR3 sequences; about 12% were seen once. Sequences were obtained from PBMCs. The receptors come from a female donor with HTLV-1-associated myelopathy (HAM/TSP).

This clonotype occurred many times. V and J are TRBV7-9 and TRBJ2-2; TRBD1 matches 9 bases. This CDR3 is built from 18 residues. Per germline, CDR1 SEHNR and CDR2 FQNEAQ (reference sequence). J gave up 3 bases and V 0 bases, and 8 bases lay outside the gene matches. The CDR3, as DNA: TGTGCCAGCAGCTTAGCGAATACAGGGGGCTTGGACACCGGGGAGCTGTTTTTT. Protein sequence: CASSLANTGGLDTGELFF.

This clonotype was counted at least ten times. The chain employs TRBV5-1 and TRBJ2-5; 11 bases align to TRBD2. V lost 4 bases and J lost 5; bases outside the gene matches: 10. Germline CDR1 and CDR2: SGHRS and YFSETQ. The CDR3 runs to 16 residues. CDR3 amino acids: CASSGNSGGAPETQYF. In DNA form, the CDR3 reads TGCGCCAGCAGCGGCAATAGCGGGGGGGCCCCGGAGACCCAGTACTTC.

Many counts were recorded for this clonotype. The V gene is TRBV20-1, the J gene TRBJ1-1; 8 nucleotides align to TRBD1. Trimming at V came to 0 bases and at J to 4 bases, leaving 13 bases not matched to a gene. This CDR3 has 17 amino acids. Germline loops: CDR1 DFQATT, CDR2 SNEGSKA (reference sequence). Here the CDR3 DNA reads TGCAGTGCTAGAGATCTCGATGGACAGGGTGTAGGCACTGAAGCTTTCTTT. It encodes CSARDLDGQGVGTEAFF.

This clonotype came up many times. V gene TRBV4-1 combines with J gene TRBJ2-7; D possibly matches TRBD1 or TRBD2 (5 bases each). The CDR3 is 14 amino acids. Looked up from germline, CDR1 is MGHRA and CDR2 is YSYEKL. Trimming took 1 base from V and 5 from J, leaving 12 bases between them. As DNA, the CDR3 is TGCGCCAGCAGCCAAGTCGAAGGGGACGACGAGCAGTACTTC. It specifies CASSQVEGDDEQYF.

The table lists this clonotype with many counts. The V gene is TRBV27, the J gene TRBJ1-5; 7 bases match TRBD1. Looked up from germline, CDR1 is MNHEY and CDR2 is SMNVEV (reference sequence). CDR3 length equals 17 residues. The junction had 15 bases not matched to a gene; V was cut back by 5 bases and J by 5 bases. In DNA, the CDR3 is TGTGCCAGCAGTCCCCTCCCTTGGGACAGTGGTTATCAGCCCCAGCATTTT. Amino acids: CASSPLPWDSGYQPQHF.

The sample holds many counts of this clonotype. The chain carries TRBV5-1 and TRBJ2-7, with D perhaps being TRBD1 or TRBD2 (5 bases each). Germline V gives CDR1 SGHRS, CDR2 YFSETQ. V dropped 5 bases and J dropped 5 bases, with 17 bases sitting between them. This CDR3 is built from 14 residues. CDR3 DNA sequence: TGCGCCAGCAGTCCGGGACGGGGAAGTGACGAGCAGTACTTC. It translates to CASSPGRGSDEQYF.

This clonotype appeared many times. V usage is TRBV2 and J usage is TRBJ2-5, with D hard to call. Germline V gene sequence: CDR1 SNHLY, CDR2 FYNNEI. CDR3 size: 14 residues. Trimming removed 4 bases from V and 5 bases from J, with 14 bases in between. The CDR3 sequence is CASSGQNVVETQYF. For the CDR3, the DNA is TGTGCCAGCAGTGGACAAAACGTAGTGGAGACCCAGTACTTC.

As for this clonotype: With a much larger clone just one base away, this may be a read error. The chain employs TRBV5-1 and TRBJ2-2, with 8 bases aligning to TRBD1. Germline assignment: CDR1 SGHRS and CDR2 YFSETQ. The CDR3 has 16 residues. The V gene end was trimmed by 3 bases and the J gene end by 7 bases; junction bases not matched to a gene: 11. The CDR3 region is CASSSSGTGSSGELFF. The CDR3 nucleotides are TGCGCCAGCAGCTCCTCGGGGACAGGTAGCAGCGGGGAGCTGTTTTTT.

This clonotype was seen at least ten times. This sequence joins TRBV3-1 and TRBJ1-4; no definite D call. V gave up 4 bases and J gave up 4 bases, with 10 bases separating them. The germline V gene encodes CDR1 LGHDT and CDR2 YNNKEL (reference sequence). The CDR3 runs 14 residues. The CDR3 spells CASSLPQDNEKLFF. CDR3 nucleotide sequence: TGTGCCAGCAGCCTTCCCCAGGATAATGAAAAACTGTTTTTT.

This clonotype was seen only a few times. A junction boundary mismatches the germline segment, possibly from a read error. The chain carries TRBV5-1 and TRBJ2-4; the D gene is possibly TRBD1 (5 bases). The CDR3 is 17 amino acids. Looked up from germline, CDR1 is SGHRS and CDR2 is YFSETQ. CDR3 amino acids: CASNLATGLIAKNIQYF. The CDR3 nucleotides read TGCGCCAGCAACTTGGCCACAGGCTTGATTGCCAAAAACATTCAGTACTTC.